The rows below give T cell receptor beta chains drawn from one sample of a study of shared clonotypes between healthy human individuals. Sequencing was performed with immunoSEQ multiplex PCR; in TCRdb, only in-frame clones are kept and a portion is missing. Of 2.5 million or so clones listed, around 94% are singletons. The sample taken for sequencing was naive CD4+ T cells sorted from blood. The receptor source for this set is a young man in good health. The CDR3 runs from the conserved cysteine through the conserved F or W. D genes are given only for firm matches. Not all rows give a size; the values are once, few, many and, for expanded clones, a class.

V gene: TRBV29-1
D gene: TRBD1
clone size: -
J gene: TRBJ1-2
CDR3 DNA: TGCAGCGTTTTGGCAGGGGGGGGCTATGGCTACACCTTC
CDR3 protein: CSVLAGGGYGYTF

V gene: TRBV28
D gene: -
clone size: -
J gene: TRBJ2-1
CDR3 DNA: TGTGCCAGCAGTACCCCACAGGGAAGTTCCTACAATGAGCAGTTCTTC
CDR3 protein: CASSTPQGSSYNEQFF

V gene: TRBV9
D gene: -
clone size: -
J gene: TRBJ2-1
CDR3 DNA: TGTGCCAGCAGCGTTGGCGAGCGGAGGCATGAGCAGTTCTTC
CDR3 protein: CASSVGERRHEQFF

V gene: TRBV19
D gene: TRBD1
clone size: -
J gene: TRBJ1-5
CDR3 DNA: TGTGCCAGTACCTCCGGGACAGGCGGAGGCAATCAGCCCCAGCATTTT
CDR3 protein: CASTSGTGGGNQPQHF

V gene: TRBV25-1
D gene: TRBD1
clone size: few
J gene: TRBJ1-5
CDR3 DNA: TGTGCCAGCAGCCCTCAGGGGGGGGAACAGCCCCAGCATTTT
CDR3 protein: CASSPQGGEQPQHF

V gene: TRBV4-1
D gene: TRBD2
clone size: once
J gene: TRBJ2-1
CDR3 DNA: TGCGCCAGCAGCCAACCTAGCGGGAGGGCCATCAATGAGCAGTTCTTC
CDR3 protein: CASSQPSGRAINEQFF

V gene: TRBV10-3
D gene: -
clone size: -
J gene: TRBJ1-3
CDR3 DNA: TGTGCCATCACCTCGGGAGGGGAAGGAAACACCATATATTTT
CDR3 protein: CAITSGGEGNTIYF

V gene: TRBV7-2
D gene: -
clone size: -
J gene: TRBJ2-1
CDR3 DNA: TGTGCCAGCAGCTTAGCGGGGCGGGTCTCCTACAATGAGCAGTTCTTC
CDR3 protein: CASSLAGRVSYNEQFF

V gene: TRBV14
D gene: -
clone size: -
J gene: TRBJ2-7
CDR3 DNA: TGTGCCAGCAGCCATTCACTCCACGTACTCAGGGGAGTCCCTGGGACCTACGAGCAGTACTTC
CDR3 protein: CASSHSLHVLRGVPGTYEQYF

V gene: TRBV6-1
D gene: -
clone size: -
J gene: TRBJ1-2
CDR3 DNA: TGTGCCAGCTGGGGACCGCAAAACCGCTATGGCTACACCTTC
CDR3 protein: CASWGPQNRYGYTF

V gene: TRBV5-1
D gene: -
clone size: once
J gene: TRBJ2-7
CDR3 DNA: TGCGCCAGCAGCAATGGAGGGACAGACACCTACGAGCAGTACTTC
CDR3 protein: CASSNGGTDTYEQYF

V gene: TRBV6-6
D gene: -
clone size: -
J gene: TRBJ1-4
CDR3 DNA: TGTGCCAGCAGTTACAGACCTAATGAAAAACTGTTTTTT
CDR3 protein: CASSYRPNEKLFF

V gene: TRBV27
D gene: -
clone size: -
J gene: TRBJ2-1
CDR3 DNA: TGTGCCAGCAGTTTATTGAGGGCGGCCGGCAATGAGCAGTTCTTC
CDR3 protein: CASSLLRAAGNEQFF

V gene: TRBV10-3
D gene: TRBD2
clone size: -
J gene: TRBJ2-7
CDR3 DNA: TGTGCCATCAGTGAGGCGGGAGCTCCCTACGAGCAGTACTTC
CDR3 protein: CAISEAGAPYEQYF

V gene: TRBV13
D gene: TRBD1
clone size: -
J gene: TRBJ2-1
CDR3 DNA: TGTGCCAGCAGCCTAATGACAGGGGGCTTGAATGAGCAGTTCTTC
CDR3 protein: CASSLMTGGLNEQFF

V gene: TRBV6-6
D gene: -
clone size: -
J gene: TRBJ2-7
CDR3 DNA: TGTGCCAGCAGTTCCCCCGGCGACGAGCAGTACTTC
CDR3 protein: CASSSPGDEQYF

V gene: TRBV2
D gene: TRBD1
clone size: -
J gene: TRBJ1-1
CDR3 DNA: TGTGCCAGCACTCTAACAACAGGGGGCCCTGAAGCTTTCTTT
CDR3 protein: CASTLTTGGPEAFF

V gene: TRBV6-5
D gene: -
clone size: -
J gene: TRBJ1-6
CDR3 DNA: TGTGCCAGCAGCCCCCATAGGGATGGTTCACCCCTCCACTTT
CDR3 protein: CASSPHRDGSPLHF

V gene: TRBV2
D gene: -
clone size: -
J gene: TRBJ2-7
CDR3 DNA: TGTGCCAGCAGTTCGACAGGGAGGACGGAATACGAGCAGTACTTC
CDR3 protein: CASSSTGRTEYEQYF

V gene: TRBV2
D gene: TRBD2
clone size: -
J gene: TRBJ2-3
CDR3 DNA: TGTGCCAGCAGTGAAATGGGACTAGCGGGAGATACGCAGTATTTT
CDR3 protein: CASSEMGLAGDTQYF

V gene: TRBV10-3
D gene: TRBD1
clone size: -
J gene: TRBJ1-2
CDR3 DNA: TGTGCCATCAGTGTCGACAGGGACTATGGCTACACCTTC
CDR3 protein: CAISVDRDYGYTF

V gene: TRBV2
D gene: TRBD1
clone size: -
J gene: TRBJ2-7
CDR3 DNA: TGTGCCAGCAGCTACCAAAAAACAGGGGGAGAGCAGTACTTC
CDR3 protein: CASSYQKTGGEQYF

V gene: TRBV28
D gene: -
clone size: -
J gene: TRBJ1-6
CDR3 DNA: TGTGCCAGCAGCCTCCAACCCCCACCCCTCCACTTT
CDR3 protein: CASSLQPPPLHF

V gene: TRBV28
D gene: -
clone size: -
J gene: TRBJ2-7
CDR3 DNA: TGTGCCAGCAGTTTGCCCCGGGACGCCTCCGACTACGAGCAGTACTTC
CDR3 protein: CASSLPRDASDYEQYF